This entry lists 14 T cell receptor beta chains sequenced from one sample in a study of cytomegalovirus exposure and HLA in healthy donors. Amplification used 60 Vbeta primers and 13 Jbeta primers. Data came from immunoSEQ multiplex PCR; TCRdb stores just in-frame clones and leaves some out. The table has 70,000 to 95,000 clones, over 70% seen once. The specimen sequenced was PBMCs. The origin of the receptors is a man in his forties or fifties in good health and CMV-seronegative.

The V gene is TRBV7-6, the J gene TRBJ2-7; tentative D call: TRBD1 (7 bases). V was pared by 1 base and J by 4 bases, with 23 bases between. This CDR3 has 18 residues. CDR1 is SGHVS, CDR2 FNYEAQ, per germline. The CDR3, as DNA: TGTGCCAGCAGCTTAGGGCAGGGGGGACTGAACTCGGGATACGAGCAGTACTTC. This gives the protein CASSLGQGGLNSGYEQYF.

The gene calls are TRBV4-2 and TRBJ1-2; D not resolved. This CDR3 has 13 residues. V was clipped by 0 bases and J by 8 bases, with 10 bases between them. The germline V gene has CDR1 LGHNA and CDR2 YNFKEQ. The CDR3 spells CASSQESGYGYTF. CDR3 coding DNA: TGTGCCAGCAGCCAAGAGTCGGGGTACGGCTACACCTTC.

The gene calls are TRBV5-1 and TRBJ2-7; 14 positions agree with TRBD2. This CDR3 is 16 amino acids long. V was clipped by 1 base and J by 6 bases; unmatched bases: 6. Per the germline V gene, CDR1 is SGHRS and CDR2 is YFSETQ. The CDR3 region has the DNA TGCGCCAGCAGCTTGCAAACCGGGACTAGCGGGAGCGAGCAGTACTTC. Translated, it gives CASSLQTGTSGSEQYF.

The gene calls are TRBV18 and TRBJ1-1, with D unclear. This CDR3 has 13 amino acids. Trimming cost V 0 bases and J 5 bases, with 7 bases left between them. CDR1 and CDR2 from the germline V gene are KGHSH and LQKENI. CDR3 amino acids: CASSPPSRTEAFF. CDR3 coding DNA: TGTGCCAGCTCACCACCGAGTAGAACTGAAGCTTTCTTT. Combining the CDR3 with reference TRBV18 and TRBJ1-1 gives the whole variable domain NAGVMQNPRHLVRRRGQEARLRCSPMKGHSHVYWYRQLPEEGLKFMVYLQKENIIDESGMPKERFSAEFPKEGPSILRIQQVVRGDSAAYFCASSPPSRTEAFFGQGTRLTVV.

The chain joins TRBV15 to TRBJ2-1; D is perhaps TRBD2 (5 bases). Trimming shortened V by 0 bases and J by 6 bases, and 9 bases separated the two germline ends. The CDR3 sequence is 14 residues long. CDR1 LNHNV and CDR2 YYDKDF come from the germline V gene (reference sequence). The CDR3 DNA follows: TGTGCCACCAGCAGAGATAATGGAGGCAATGAGCAGTTCTTC. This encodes CATSRDNGGNEQFF. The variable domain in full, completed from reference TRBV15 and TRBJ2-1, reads DAMVIQNPRYQVTQFGKPVTLSCSQTLNHNVMYWYQQKSSQAPKLLFHYYDKDFNNEADTPDNFQSRRPNTSFCFLDIRSPGLGDTAMYLCATSRDNGGNEQFFGPGTRLTVL.

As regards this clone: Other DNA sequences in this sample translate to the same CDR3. CDR3 in DNA: TGTGCCAGCTCCACGGGAGATTGGGTTGCGACCCAGTACTTC. Its protein product is CASSTGDWVATQYF. This chain uses TRBV6-1 with TRBJ2-5; D possibly corresponds to TRBD2 (6 bases). In germline, CDR1 is MNHNS, CDR2 SASEGT. This CDR3 is 14 amino acids long. V lost 8 bases, J lost 7 bases, and 20 bases lay in between.

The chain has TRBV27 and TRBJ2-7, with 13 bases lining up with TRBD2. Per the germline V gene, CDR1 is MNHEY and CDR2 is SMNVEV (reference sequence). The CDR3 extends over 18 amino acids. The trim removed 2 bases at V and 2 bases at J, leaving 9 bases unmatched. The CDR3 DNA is TGTGCCAGCAGTTTAATTAATGGACTAGCGGGAGTCCCCTACGAGCAGTACTTC. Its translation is CASSLINGLAGVPYEQYF.

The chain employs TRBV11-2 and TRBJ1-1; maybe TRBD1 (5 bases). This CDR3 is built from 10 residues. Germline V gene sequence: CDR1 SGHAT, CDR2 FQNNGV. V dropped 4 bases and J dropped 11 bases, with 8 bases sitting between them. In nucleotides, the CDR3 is TGTGCCAGCAGCTCCCGGGGGGCTTTCTTT. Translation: CASSSRGAFF. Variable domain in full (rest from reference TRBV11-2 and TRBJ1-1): EAGVAQSPRYKIIEKRQSVAFWCNPISGHATLYWYQQILGQGPKLLIQFQNNGVVDDSQLPKDRFSAERLKGVDSTLKIQPAKLEDSAVYLCASSSRGAFFGQGTRLTVV.

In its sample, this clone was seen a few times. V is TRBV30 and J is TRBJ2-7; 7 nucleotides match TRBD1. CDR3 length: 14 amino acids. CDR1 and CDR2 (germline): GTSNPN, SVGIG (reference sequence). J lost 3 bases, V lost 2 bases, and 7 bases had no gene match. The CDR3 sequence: CAWSTGTANYEQYF. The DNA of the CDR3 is TGTGCCTGGAGTACTGGGACAGCCAACTACGAGCAGTACTTC.

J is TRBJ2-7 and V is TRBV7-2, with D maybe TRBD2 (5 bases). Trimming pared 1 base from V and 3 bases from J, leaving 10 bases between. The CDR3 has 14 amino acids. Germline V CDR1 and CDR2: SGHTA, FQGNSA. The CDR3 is CASSLGGQIYEQYF. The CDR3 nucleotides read TGTGCCAGCAGCTTAGGCGGGCAGATCTACGAGCAGTACTTC.

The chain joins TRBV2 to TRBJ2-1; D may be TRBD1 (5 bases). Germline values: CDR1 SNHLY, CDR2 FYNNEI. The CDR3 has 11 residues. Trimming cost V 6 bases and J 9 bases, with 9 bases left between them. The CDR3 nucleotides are TGTGCCAGCAGGGCTAGGGGTGAGCAGTTCTTC. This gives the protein CASRARGEQFF.

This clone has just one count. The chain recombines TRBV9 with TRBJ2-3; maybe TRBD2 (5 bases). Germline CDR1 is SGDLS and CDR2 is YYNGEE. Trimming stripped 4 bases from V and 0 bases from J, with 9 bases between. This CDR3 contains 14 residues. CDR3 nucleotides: TGTGCCAGCAGCAGGCTAGCTAGCACAGATACGCAGTATTTT. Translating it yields CASSRLASTDTQYF.

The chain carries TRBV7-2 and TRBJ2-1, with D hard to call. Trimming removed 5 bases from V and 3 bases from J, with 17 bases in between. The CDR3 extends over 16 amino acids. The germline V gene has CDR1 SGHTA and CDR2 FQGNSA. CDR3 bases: TGTGCCAGCAGCCTCTCCAGACTCCGTCTCTACAATGAGCAGTTCTTC. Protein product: CASSLSRLRLYNEQFF.

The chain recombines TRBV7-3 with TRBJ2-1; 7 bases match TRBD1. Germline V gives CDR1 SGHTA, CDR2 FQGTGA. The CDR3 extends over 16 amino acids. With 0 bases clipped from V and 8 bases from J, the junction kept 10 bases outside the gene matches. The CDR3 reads CASSLTPPDRADEQFF. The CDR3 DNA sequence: TGTGCCAGCAGCTTAACCCCCCCCGACAGGGCTGATGAGCAGTTCTTC.